The rows below give T cell receptor beta chains drawn from one sample of a study of CD8 T cells in Susac syndrome. One entry per CDR3 protein results from TCRdb running MiXCR on the immunoSEQ multiplex PCR reads. This sample has 200,000 to 250,000 distinct CDR3 sequences, with 90% to 95% found just once. Sequencing input: CD8+ T cells from PBMCs. The source is a human donor with multiple sclerosis. Each CDR3 is given with its conserved first and last residue. The D gene is left open where the match is weak. Expanded clones are given a class, and other clones once, few, many or no size at all.

D gene	V gene	J gene	clone size	CDR3 DNA	CDR3 protein
TRBD1	TRBV19	TRBJ2-6	.	TGTGCCAGTACCCCGGGACAGGACCCCTTCGTCCTGACTTTC	CASTPGQDPFVLTF
TRBD1	TRBV6-5	TRBJ1-1	.	TGTGCCAGCAGTTACGCAACCGGACAGGCCCCGAACACTGAAGCTTTCTTT	CASSYATGQAPNTEAFF
TRBD1	TRBV19	TRBJ1-1	.	TGTGCCAGTAGTTTCCCCGGGACAGGGATCCCTGAAGCTTTCTTT	CASSFPGTGIPEAFF
.	TRBV6-5	TRBJ2-2	.	TGTGCCAGCAGTTACAATTGGGCGGGATCGAACACCGGGGAGCTGTTTTTT	CASSYNWAGSNTGELFF
.	TRBV19	TRBJ2-7	once	TGTGCCAGTAGTGTCGGCGGGCGCTCCTACGAGCAGTACTTC	CASSVGGRSYEQYF
.	TRBV15	TRBJ1-1	.	TGTGCCACCAGCTCCTCGAACACTGAAGCTTTCTTT	CATSSSNTEAFF
.	TRBV11-2	TRBJ1-1	.	TGTGCCAGCAGCTTAGTTGAAGGGTTGGTGAACACTGAAGCTTTCTTT	CASSLVEGLVNTEAFF
TRBD2	TRBV14	TRBJ2-2	.	TGTGCCAGCAGCCCGGGACTAGCGGGGACCTACACCGGGGAGCTGTTTTTT	CASSPGLAGTYTGELFF
.	TRBV4-3	TRBJ2-5	.	TGCGCCAGCAGCCAAGATCTAACGGACCAAGAGACCCAGTACTTC	CASSQDLTDQETQYF
.	TRBV5-6	TRBJ2-1	.	TGTGCCAGCAGCTTGGGGGGTGGACAGCGAAACTTCAATGAGCAGTTCTTC	CASSLGGGQRNFNEQFF
.	TRBV9	TRBJ2-2	.	TGTGCCAGCAGCCCGGAACTGTGGCCCGGGGAGCTGTTTTTT	CASSPELWPGELFF
.	TRBV5-1	TRBJ1-6	.	TGCGCCAGCAGCCAGATCCCCGACAGCAATTCACCCCTCCACTTT	CASSQIPDSNSPLHF